Presented here are 23 T cell receptor beta chains from one specimen sequenced in a study of early T cells in non-severe SARS-CoV-2 infection. Each CDR3 protein is one row after TCRdb ran MiXCR on the 5' RACE reads. The sample has 40,000 to 50,000 distinct CDR3 sequences, around a tenth seen once; the top ten hold about a fifth. The sample comprised whole blood. The receptors were gathered from an adult who was a healthcare worker with PCR-confirmed SARS-CoV-2 infection or an uninfected control (not recorded which).

This clonotype was observed at least ten times. The CDR3 reads CASTPGAFSGNTIYF. The CDR3 nucleotides read TGTGCCAGCACTCCAGGAGCCTTCTCTGGAAACACCATATATTTT. This sequence joins TRBV2 and TRBJ1-3, with D unclear. Germline lookup yields CDR1 SNHLY and CDR2 FYNNEI. V gave up 7 bases and J gave up 0 bases, with 13 bases separating them. The CDR3 length is 15 residues.

The rearrangement links TRBV28 to TRBJ2-4; D ambiguous. V was cut by 2 bases and J by 1 base, with 12 bases left in between. The CDR3 has 16 residues. Germline assignment: CDR1 MDHEN and CDR2 SYDVKM. CDR3 loop: CASSLARGLAKNIQYF. Here the CDR3 DNA reads TGTGCCAGCAGTTTAGCCCGCGGTTTGGCCAAAAACATTCAGTACTTC.

This clonotype was observed a handful of times. The chain joins TRBV28 to TRBJ2-1; D is uncertain. The V gene lost 2 bases and the J gene lost 7 bases, with 6 bases spanning the gap. Germline assignment: CDR1 MDHEN and CDR2 SYDVKM. The CDR3 contains 12 residues. In DNA, the CDR3 is TGTGCCAGCAGTTTACGGCCTAATGAGCAGTTCTTC. This gives the protein CASSLRPNEQFF.

V gene TRBV12-3 or TRBV12-4 combines with J gene TRBJ2-5, with TRBD1 matching 7 bases. J was trimmed by 7 bases and V by 6 bases; bases with no gene match: 8. The CDR3 sequence is 13 residues long. CDR3 in amino acids: CASSYRGRSTQYF. The CDR3 nucleotides are TGTGCCAGCAGCTACAGGGGCCGGTCGACCCAGTACTTC.

This clonotype was counted ten times or more. The chain is built from TRBV19 and TRBJ2-1; D might be TRBD1 (5 bases). V lost 11 bases and J 10 bases, leaving 12 bases between the germline ends. Germline V CDR1 and CDR2: LNHDA, SQIVND (reference sequence). The CDR3 runs 10 residues. The CDR3 sequence is CASGWNEQFF. CDR3 sequence (DNA): TGTGCCTCAGGGTGGAACGAGCAGTTCTTC.

This clonotype turned up a few times. The genes are TRBV20-1 and TRBJ2-7; D uncertain. The CDR3 loop spans 12 amino acids. V gave up 5 bases and J gave up 6 bases, with 14 bases separating them. Germline V gene data show CDR1 as DFQATT and CDR2 as SNEGSKA (reference sequence). The DNA of the CDR3 is TGCAGTGCTTCGAGCGTAGCCGGCGAGCAGTACTTC. Translation gives CSASSVAGEQYF.

The sample holds a few counts of this clonotype. The gene calls are TRBV6-2 or TRBV6-3 and TRBJ2-7; maybe TRBD2 (5 bases). The CDR3 contains 13 residues. Between the trimmed V and J ends, which lost 5 bases and 3 bases, there was a span of 11 bases. Germline V gene data show CDR1 as MNHEY and CDR2 as SVGEGT. CDR3 amino acids: CASSLAYLYEQYF. CDR3 coding DNA: TGTGCCAGCAGTCTAGCCTACCTCTACGAGCAGTACTTC.

CDR3 residues: CASGSGQSLGYGYTF. Written as DNA, the CDR3 is TGTGCCAGCGGATCGGGACAGTCTCTGGGCTATGGCTACACCTTC. The rearrangement uses TRBV7-2 and TRBJ1-2; 7 nucleotides line up with TRBD1. The germline CDR1 and CDR2 sequences are SGHTA and FQGNSA. This CDR3 is built from 15 residues. With V trimmed by 8 bases and J by 4 bases, 13 bases remained unmatched.

This clonotype was recorded many times. V gene TRBV20-1 combines with J gene TRBJ1-4, with a weak D call TRBD1 (6 bases). Germline CDR1 reads DFQATT; CDR2 reads SNEGSKA (reference sequence). CDR3 length: 14 amino acids. Deletions cut 0 bases from V and 8 bases from J, with 13 bases between. The CDR3 protein is CSARDLRGGEKLFF. DNA of the CDR3: TGCAGTGCTAGAGATCTCAGGGGTGGCGAAAAACTGTTTTTT.

In its sample, this clonotype was seen a few times. This chain joins TRBV6-2 or TRBV6-3 and TRBJ2-3; D possibly corresponds to TRBD1 (5 bases). Per germline, CDR1 MNHEY and CDR2 SVGEGT. The CDR3 runs to 17 residues. Trimming took 5 bases from V and 6 from J, leaving 24 bases between them. CDR3: CASSRHGRASTGDTQYF. CDR3 coding DNA: TGTGCCAGCAGTCGGCACGGCAGGGCCTCTACTGGGGATACGCAGTATTTT.

J is TRBJ2-1 and V is TRBV6-5; D is ambiguous. This CDR3 is 13 amino acids long. V lost 9 bases and J lost 5, with 14 bases in between. Per the germline V gene, CDR1 is MNHEY and CDR2 is SVGAGI. The CDR3 loop reads CASRVPRDNEQFF. The CDR3 bases are TGTGCCAGTAGGGTACCCAGAGACAATGAGCAGTTCTTC.

This clonotype occurred many times. The chain recombines TRBV11-2 with TRBJ2-1; D gene uncertain. This CDR3 is built from 14 residues. From germline, CDR1 is SGHAT and CDR2 FQNNGV. V lost 8 bases and J lost 3, with 14 bases in between. CDR3 sequence: CASGLGLGYNEQFF. In DNA, the CDR3 is TGTGCCAGCGGCCTTGGGCTCGGCTACAATGAGCAGTTCTTC.

This clonotype was detected ten times or more. The chain recombines TRBV25-1 with TRBJ2-5; the D is unclear. The CDR3 extends over 10 amino acids. Looked up from germline, CDR1 is MGHDK and CDR2 is SYGVNS. V gave up 8 bases and J gave up 7 bases, with 8 bases separating them. The DNA of the CDR3 is TGTGCCAGCGGAGACGGGACCCAGTACTTC. As protein: CASGDGTQYF. Together with reference TRBV25-1 and TRBJ2-5, the CDR3 gives the full variable domain: EADIYQTPRYLVIGTGKKITLECSQTMGHDKMYWYQQDPGMELHLIHYSYGVNSTEKGDLSSESTVSRIRTEHFPLTLESARPSHTSQYLCASGDGTQYFGPGTRLLVL.

Comments on this clonotype: A much larger clone differs by one base, so this may be a read error. The chain couples TRBV11-2 to TRBJ2-2; D uncertain. The germline gives CDR1 SGHAT, CDR2 FQNNGV. The length of the CDR3 is 14 residues. The CDR3 DNA is TGTGTCAGCAGCTTAGCCACCAGTACCGGGGAGCTGTTTTTT. Its protein product is CVSSLATSTGELFF.

This clonotype was seen many times. The CDR3 here is CSVVKVASTDTQYF. Here the CDR3 DNA reads TGCAGCGTTGTAAAGGTGGCTAGCACAGATACGCAGTATTTT. The rearrangement links TRBV29-1 to TRBJ2-3; D remains ambiguous. Germline-derived CDR1 and CDR2 are SQVTM and ANQGSEA. Trimming stripped 4 bases from V and 0 bases from J, with 11 bases between. CDR3 length: 14 amino acids.

This clonotype has at least ten counts. The genes are TRBV29-1 and TRBJ1-1; the match to TRBD1 covers 7 bases. The V gene end was trimmed by 4 bases and the J gene end by 7 bases; junction bases not matched to a gene: 3. Germline values: CDR1 SQVTM, CDR2 ANQGSEA. This CDR3 spans 11 amino acids. In DNA, the CDR3 is TGCAGCGTTGTACGGACAGGTGAAGCTTTCTTT. Protein product: CSVVRTGEAFF.

This chain joins TRBV28 and TRBJ1-2; D is unresolved. This CDR3 spans 12 amino acids. Germline CDR1 MDHEN, CDR2 SYDVKM. Trimming took 5 bases from V and 1 from J, leaving 5 bases between them. This CDR3 reads CASSLVNYGYTF. Here the CDR3 DNA reads TGTGCCAGCAGTCTAGTTAACTATGGCTACACCTTC.

The table lists this clonotype with many counts. The genes are TRBV9 and TRBJ1-1; TRBD1 is a possible D gene (5 bases). V was pared by 4 bases and J by 0 bases, with 13 bases between. CDR1 and CDR2 from the germline V gene are SGDLS and YYNGEE. This CDR3 has 15 residues. CDR3 DNA: TGTGCCAGCAGCCCAACCGGGACTGTGAACACTGAAGCTTTCTTT. This translates into CASSPTGTVNTEAFF.

This clonotype has ten or more counts. The chain employs TRBV29-1 and TRBJ2-3, with D possibly matching TRBD2 (5 bases). Germline V lookup: CDR1 SQVTM, CDR2 ANQGSEA. V was clipped by 2 bases and J by 4 bases, with 13 bases between them. This CDR3 contains 14 residues. The CDR3: CSVESSSTPDTQYF. DNA of the CDR3: TGCAGCGTTGAATCTAGCAGCACCCCAGATACGCAGTATTTT.

The sample holds many counts of this clonotype. The chain links TRBV7-3 to TRBJ2-6, with TRBD2 matching over 9 bases. V shed 5 bases, J shed 4 bases, and the junction held 9 bases outside the gene matches. Germline lookup yields CDR1 SGHTA and CDR2 FQGTGA. This CDR3 comprises 17 residues. The CDR3 DNA follows: TGTGCCAGCAGCCCCTCGGGACTAGCCCCCGGGGCCAACGTCCTGACTTTC. This codes for CASSPSGLAPGANVLTF.

This clonotype was seen a few times. The gene calls are TRBV11-3 and TRBJ2-2; 9 bases line up with TRBD1. CDR3 size: 18 residues. The germline CDR1 and CDR2 sequences are SGHNT and YENEEA. J lost 3 bases, V lost 0 bases, and 8 bases had no gene match. CDR3 residues: CASSLETLGQGDTGELFF. For the CDR3, the DNA is TGTGCCAGCAGCTTAGAGACGCTGGGACAGGGTGACACCGGGGAGCTGTTTTTT.

The rearrangement uses TRBV11-2 and TRBJ2-1; 7 bases fit TRBD1. This CDR3 comprises 15 residues. After removal of 4 bases from V and 4 bases from J, the junction contained 7 bases not matched to a gene. Germline lookup yields CDR1 SGHAT and CDR2 FQNNGV. DNA for the CDR3: TGTGCCAGCAGCTCCGGGACAGCGCTGTACAATGAGCAGTTCTTC. Protein: CASSSGTALYNEQFF. The full variable domain, rest sourced from reference TRBV11-2 and TRBJ2-1, is EAGVAQSPRYKIIEKRQSVAFWCNPISGHATLYWYQQILGQGPKLLIQFQNNGVVDDSQLPKDRFSAERLKGVDSTLKIQPAKLEDSAVYLCASSSGTALYNEQFFGPGTRLTVL.

This clonotype has only a few counts. V is TRBV3-1 and J is TRBJ1-2; D might be TRBD1 (5 bases). The CDR3 has 13 residues. Between the trimmed V and J ends, which lost 4 bases and 4 bases, there was a span of 10 bases. In germline, CDR1 is LGHDT, CDR2 YNNKEL (reference sequence). CDR3 loop: CASSPTELYGYTF. CDR3 nucleotide sequence: TGTGCCAGCAGCCCGACAGAGCTCTATGGCTACACCTTC.